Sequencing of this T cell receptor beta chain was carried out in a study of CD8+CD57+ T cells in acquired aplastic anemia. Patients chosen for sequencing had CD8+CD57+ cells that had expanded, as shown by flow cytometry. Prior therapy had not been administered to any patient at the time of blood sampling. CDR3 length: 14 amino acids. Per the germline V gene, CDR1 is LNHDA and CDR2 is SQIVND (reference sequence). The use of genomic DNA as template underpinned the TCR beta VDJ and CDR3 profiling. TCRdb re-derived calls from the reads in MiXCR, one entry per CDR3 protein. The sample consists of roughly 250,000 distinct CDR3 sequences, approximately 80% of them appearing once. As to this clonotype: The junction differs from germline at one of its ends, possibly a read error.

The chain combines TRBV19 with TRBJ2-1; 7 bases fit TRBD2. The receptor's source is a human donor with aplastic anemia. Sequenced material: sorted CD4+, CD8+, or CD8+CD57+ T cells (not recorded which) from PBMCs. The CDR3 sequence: CASSMGRGSGNELF. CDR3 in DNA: TGTGCCAGTAGTATGGGGAGGGGTTCAGGTAATGAGCTGTTC.